One T cell receptor beta chain is described in this entry. Per the original data handling: Reference gene primer amplification gave estimated nucleated cell counts. The data were produced by immunoSEQ multiplex PCR, yet TCRdb's version contains in-frame clones alone and is incomplete. The DNA gave D and trimming, while V, J and clone size come from that table. The sample has fewer than 250,000 clones, about 80% seen once. The germline V gene has CDR1 MNHNY and CDR2 SVGAGI (reference sequence). With 2 bases removed from V and 6 bases from J, the gap between germline ends came to 11 bases. The CDR3 length is 14 residues. This entry comes from a study of blood T cell repertoires in COVID-19. Across the study: The samples span acute and convalescent COVID-19 from the United States, Italy and Spain. Sample material is recorded as cDNA or gDNA derived from T cells, B-cell-depleted T cells, or PBMCs.

This chain uses TRBV6-6 with TRBJ2-1; no firm D call. The receptor was derived from a woman between 35 and 50 years old with active or convalescent COVID-19. Specimen: peripheral blood. CDR3 bases: TGTGCCAGCAGTTACCCGAACCTAGGCAATGAGCAGTTCTTC. This gives the protein CASSYPNLGNEQFF.